These 3 T cell receptor beta chains came from one sample sequenced in a study of T cell clones after liver transplantation. Generated by immunoSEQ multiplex PCR, the TCRdb table keeps only in-frame clones and is missing some. This sample yields around 43,000 clones, of which around 84% are seen a single time; 2% to 2.5% belongs to the top ten. Material: CD4+ T cells from blood, obtained 24 months after liver transplant. Receptors originate from a human patient who received a liver transplant. The T cells may partly be graft donor cells.

The chain uses TRBV29-1 and TRBJ1-2; tentatively, D is TRBD1 (5 bases). This CDR3 has 13 residues. V lost 6 bases to trimming and J lost 2 bases, with 13 bases between them. Germline-derived CDR1 and CDR2 are SQVTM and ANQGSEA. The CDR3 loop reads CSVSQGLNYGYTF. The CDR3 coding sequence is TGCAGCGTCAGTCAGGGTCTAAACTATGGCTACACCTTC. The full variable domain, its missing parts supplied by reference TRBV29-1 and TRBJ1-2, is SAVISQKPSRDICQRGTSLTIQCQVDSQVTMMFWYRQQPGQSLTLIATANQGSEATYESGFVIDKFPISRPNLTFSTLTVSNMSPEDSSIYLCSVSQGLNYGYTFGSGTRLTVV.

The rearrangement joins TRBV5-8 to TRBJ2-5; 9 positions match TRBD1. The J segment lost 5 bases and the V segment lost 4 bases, leaving 9 bases of the junction unmatched. The CDR3 extends over 15 amino acids. CDR1 and CDR2 from the germline V gene are SGHTS and YDEGEE. For the CDR3, the DNA is TGTGCCAGCAGCCCTGGACAGGGGTTTAAGGAGACCCAGTACTTC. This codes for CASSPGQGFKETQYF.

This clone was found a few times. This chain joins TRBV28 and TRBJ1-1; TRBD1 might be the D (5 bases). Germline loops: CDR1 MDHEN, CDR2 SYDVKM. The CDR3 covers 16 residues. V gave up 6 bases and J gave up 1 base, with 18 bases separating them. In nucleotides, the CDR3 is TGTGCCAGCAGCCTACCGGGACTTGCTTGGAACACTGAAGCTTTCTTT. It codes for CASSLPGLAWNTEAFF.